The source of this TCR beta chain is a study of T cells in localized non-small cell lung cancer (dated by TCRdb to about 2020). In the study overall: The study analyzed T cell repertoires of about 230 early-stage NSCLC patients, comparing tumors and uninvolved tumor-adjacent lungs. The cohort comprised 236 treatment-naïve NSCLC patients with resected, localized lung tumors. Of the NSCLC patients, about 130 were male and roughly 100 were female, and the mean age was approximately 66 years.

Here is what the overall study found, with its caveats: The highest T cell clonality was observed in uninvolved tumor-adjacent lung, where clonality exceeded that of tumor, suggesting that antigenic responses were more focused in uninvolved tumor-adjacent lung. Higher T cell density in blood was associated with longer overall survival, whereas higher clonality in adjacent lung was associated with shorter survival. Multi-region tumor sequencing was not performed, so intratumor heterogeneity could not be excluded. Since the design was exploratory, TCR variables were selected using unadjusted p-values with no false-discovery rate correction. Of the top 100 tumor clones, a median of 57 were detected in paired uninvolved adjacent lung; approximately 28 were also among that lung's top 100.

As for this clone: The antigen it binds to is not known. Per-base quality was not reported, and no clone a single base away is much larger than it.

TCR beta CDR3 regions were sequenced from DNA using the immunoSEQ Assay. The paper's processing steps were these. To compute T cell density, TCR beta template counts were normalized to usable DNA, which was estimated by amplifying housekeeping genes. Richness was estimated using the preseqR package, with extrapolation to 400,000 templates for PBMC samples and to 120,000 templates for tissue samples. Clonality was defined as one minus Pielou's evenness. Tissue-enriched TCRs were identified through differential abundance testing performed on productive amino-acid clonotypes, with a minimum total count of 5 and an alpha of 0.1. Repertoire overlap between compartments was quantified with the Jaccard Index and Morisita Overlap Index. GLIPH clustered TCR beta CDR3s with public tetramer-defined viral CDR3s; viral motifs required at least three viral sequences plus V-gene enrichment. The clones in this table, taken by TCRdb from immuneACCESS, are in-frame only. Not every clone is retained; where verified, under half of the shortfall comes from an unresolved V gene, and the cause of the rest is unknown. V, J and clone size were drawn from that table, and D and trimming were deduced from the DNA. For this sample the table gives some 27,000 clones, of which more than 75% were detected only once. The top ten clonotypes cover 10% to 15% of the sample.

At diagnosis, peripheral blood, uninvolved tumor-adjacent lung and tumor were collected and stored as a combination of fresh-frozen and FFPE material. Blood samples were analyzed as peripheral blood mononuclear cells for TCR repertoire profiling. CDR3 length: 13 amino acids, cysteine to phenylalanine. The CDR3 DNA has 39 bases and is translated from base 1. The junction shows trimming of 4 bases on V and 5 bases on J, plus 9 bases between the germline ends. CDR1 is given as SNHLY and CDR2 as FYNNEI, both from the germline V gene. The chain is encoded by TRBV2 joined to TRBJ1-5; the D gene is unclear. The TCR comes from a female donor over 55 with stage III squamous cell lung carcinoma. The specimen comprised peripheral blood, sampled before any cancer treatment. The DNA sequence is TGTGCCAGCAGTGGACGTCGAGATCAGCCCCAGCATTTT. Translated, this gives CASSGRRDQPQHF.